This TCR beta chain was observed in a study of cytomegalovirus exposure and HLA in healthy donors. The repertoire was sequenced with immunoSEQ multiplex PCR; TCRdb's copy has only in-frame clones and lacks some. In the table there are about 360,000 clones, 86% of which are singletons. From germline, CDR1 is MRHNA and CDR2 SNTAGT. This CDR3 has 18 amino acids. With V trimmed by 0 bases and J by 2 bases, 10 bases remained unmatched. Sample: PBMCs. The TCR originated in a woman aged 18 to 35 in good health and CMV-seronegative. The chain couples TRBV6-4 to TRBJ2-3, with 8 positions matching TRBD2. In DNA form, the CDR3 reads TGTGCCAGCAGTGACTCGAGTAGCGGGGACCCTTTCACAGATACGCAGTATTTT. It specifies CASSDSSSGDPFTDTQYF.